This is a list of T cell receptor beta chains from one sample in a study of regulatory T cells in long-lasting Graves disease. TCRdb reprocessed the multiplex PCR reads with MiXCR, giving one entry per CDR3 protein. The table lists about 350,000 distinct CDR3 sequences, approximately 15% of them singletons. The same data also went into a second study, on T cells in Graves' hyperthyroidism and ophthalmopathy.

The input for sequencing was peripheral blood mononuclear cells (PBMCs), taken at new diagnosis, from a patient treated with antithyroid drugs. These receptor sequences come from a man aged 35 to 55 with Graves disease. Both conserved end residues are part of each CDR3.

>TRBJ2-2|TRBV9
CASSVAGPNTGELFF
>TRBJ1-5|TRBV12-3/TRBV12-4
CASSLARENLEGNQPQHF
>TRBJ2-2|TRBV10-1
CASSESVGWTGELFF
>TRBJ2-1|TRBV4-2
CASSQDSRGGHYNEQFF
>TRBJ2-5|TRBV2
CASSISGGVEETQYF
>TRBJ2-1|TRBV28
CASISGGSSYNEQFF
>TRBJ2-2|TRBV2
CASSEISGYTGELFF
>TRBJ2-1|TRBV5-5
CASSLSTGLNEQFF
>TRBJ2-5|TRBV5-5
CASSRFSGANRGTQYF
>TRBJ2-1|TRBV28
CASKEVGNEQFF
>TRBJ1-1|TRBV27
CASSPSFRGGTNTEAFF
>TRBJ1-5|TRBV24-1
CATSPSGWGNQPQHF
>TRBJ2-7|TRBV7-3
CASSSAGRSYEQYF
>TRBJ1-5|TRBV28
CASSLSPGLGSLGDQPQHF
>TRBJ2-7|TRBV7-9
CASSQGRGGYEQYF
>TRBJ2-3|TRBV2
CASIAGISTDTQYF
>.|TRBV28
CASSPNHRGGETQYF
>TRBJ1-1|TRBV7-9
CASSLEGGQLMKAFF
>TRBJ2-3|TRBV11-1
CASSPSGITQYF
>TRBJ2-5|TRBV5-6
CASSLIQDPGETQYF
>TRBJ1-2|TRBV28
CASSSQPHKAAGYTF
>TRBJ2-3|TRBV20-1
CSAGQGIDTQYF
>TRBJ2-3|TRBV4-1
CASSQDPAGLRDTQYF
>TRBJ2-2|TRBV24-1
CATSDLTGQPGKLFF
>.|TRBV3-1
CASSHRGRETQYF
>TRBJ1-6|TRBV5-1
CASREGSSYNSPLHF
>TRBJ2-3|TRBV5-1
CASRRQEDTQYF
>TRBJ2-3|TRBV24-1
CATSDSGQTDTQYF
>TRBJ2-3|TRBV7-2
CASSPWVGPGDTQYF
>TRBJ2-2|TRBV20-1
CSAREPGSTGELFF
>TRBJ2-1|TRBV6-1
CASSKGLAGVYEQFF
>TRBJ2-2|TRBV19
CASSMLAGNTGELFF
>TRBJ2-5|TRBV19
CASSTRRETQYF
>TRBJ2-1|TRBV5-1
CASSSETSGGGIKFF
>TRBJ1-3|TRBV4-3
CASSQDWGAGSGNTIYF
>TRBJ1-1|TRBV3-1
CASSHRGNTEAFF
>TRBJ2-7|TRBV24-1
CATAGARDSYEQYF
>TRBJ1-3|TRBV10-3
CATARQGSGNTIYF
>TRBJ1-4|TRBV27
CASSLRRNEKLFF
>TRBJ1-1|TRBV5-1
CASSWAGMNTEAFF
>TRBJ2-4|TRBV28
CASELETVKIQYF
>TRBJ2-7|TRBV25-1
CASPRGDEQYF
>TRBJ2-7|TRBV30
CAWGPGQRTIYEQYF
>TRBJ2-1|TRBV12-3/TRBV12-4
CASSLGIAGDGDEQFF
>TRBJ1-5|TRBV20-1
CSARDPGGSNQPQHF
>TRBJ2-5|TRBV28
CASRAPGWGTQYF
>TRBJ2-1|TRBV28
CASSTRAGGSPKKINEQFF
>TRBJ2-1|TRBV4-2
CASSRLLAGYNEQFF
>TRBJ1-3|TRBV5-1
CASSLGDAGNTIYF
>TRBJ2-1|TRBV27
CASRRQRGGRDEQFF
>TRBJ1-3|TRBV6-1
CASIGGGSGNTIYF
>TRBJ2-1|TRBV20-1
CSARDGSGGDNEQFF
>TRBJ2-5|TRBV6-5
CASSWDRETQYF
>TRBJ1-2|TRBV2
CASKHYLRYGYTF